The clone carrying this T cell receptor (beta chain) was found many times. Its antigen is not identified. These data belong to a study of CD8 T cells in ankylosing spondylitis. Each CDR3 protein gets one entry after TCRdb re-called the 5' RACE reads with MiXCR. Among about 42,000 distinct CDR3 sequences listed, about 2.5% were seen once. The ends lost 0 bases at V and 6 bases at J; junction bases unmatched: 4. CDR1 is SGDLS and CDR2 is YYNGEE in the germline V gene. CDR3 length equals 14 residues. Study conclusions and caveats: A subset of motif variants has previously been described in the synovial fluid and blood of reactive arthritis. Clones linked to disease were reported to show significant enrichment in matched ankylosing spondylitis synovial fluid.

The source of this sequence is a male donor with ankylosing spondylitis or in good health (not recorded which). The sequenced material came from blood, either unsorted or a sorted T cell fraction (not recorded which). This chain links TRBV9 with TRBJ2-7; the match to TRBD1 covers 9 bases. CDR3 protein: CASSVGGQGFEQYF. The CDR3 DNA is TGTGCCAGCAGCGTAGGGGGACAGGGTTTCGAGCAGTACTTC.